The source of this TCR beta chain is a study of early stage breast cancer tumors. Looking at the study overall: Of about 17 invasive breast tumors, about a dozen were hormone receptor-positive, HER2-negative.

By sample fraction, this clone is large. The antigen is unknown. CDR3 length: 15 residues. CDR1 is SGHDT and CDR2 is YYEEEE in the germline V gene. V was shortened by 7 bases and J by 3 bases, with 19 bases between the two germline ends. Whole-study findings and limits: Chain pairing and CD4, CD8 or FOXP3 expression were not captured. Commonly generated sequences made up most enriched TCRB sequences shared between patients.

TCRdb's copy holds only in-frame clones and misses some; the assay was immunoSEQ multiplex PCR. The table shows about 30,000 clones, with roughly four fifths occurring only once. The rearrangement joins TRBV5-6 to TRBJ1-2; a possible D gene is TRBD1 (5 bases). What was sequenced was breast tumor tissue. The TCR comes from a person aged 25 to 40 with breast cancer. The CDR3 protein is CASRRSWGTYYGYTF. In nucleotides, the CDR3 is TGTGCCAGCCGGAGAAGTTGGGGGACGTACTATGGCTACACCTTC.